This TCR beta chain was found in a study of CD8 T cells in ankylosing spondylitis. Study outcomes and limitations: Reports of some motif variants in reactive arthritis synovial fluid and blood predate this one.

5'-RACE, quantitative and with molecular barcodes, yielded the TCR beta libraries. Each CDR3 protein gets one entry after TCRdb re-called the 5' RACE reads with MiXCR. The profile shows around 230,000 distinct CDR3 sequences, approximately 9% of them singletons. Per germline, CDR1 MDHEN and CDR2 SYDVKM. The germline V and J ends were trimmed by 1 base and 0 bases, with 10 bases remaining between them. The CDR3 is 15 amino acids. The table lists this clonotype with many counts. Its antigen is unknown. The source is a male donor with ankylosing spondylitis or in good health (not recorded which). The V call is TRBV28, the J call TRBJ2-7; TRBD2 might be the D (5 bases). Material: blood, either unsorted or a sorted T cell fraction (not recorded which). The CDR3 nucleotides read TGTGCCAGCAGTTTATACGGAGGTAACTCCTACGAGCAGTACTTC. This encodes CASSLYGGNSYEQYF. The complete variable domain, with remaining parts taken from reference TRBV28 and TRBJ2-7, reads DVKVTQSSRYLVKRTGEKVFLECVQDMDHENMFWYRQDPGLGLRLIYFSYDVKMKEKGDIPEGYSVSREKKERFSLILESASTNQTSMYLCASSLYGGNSYEQYFGPGTRLTVT.